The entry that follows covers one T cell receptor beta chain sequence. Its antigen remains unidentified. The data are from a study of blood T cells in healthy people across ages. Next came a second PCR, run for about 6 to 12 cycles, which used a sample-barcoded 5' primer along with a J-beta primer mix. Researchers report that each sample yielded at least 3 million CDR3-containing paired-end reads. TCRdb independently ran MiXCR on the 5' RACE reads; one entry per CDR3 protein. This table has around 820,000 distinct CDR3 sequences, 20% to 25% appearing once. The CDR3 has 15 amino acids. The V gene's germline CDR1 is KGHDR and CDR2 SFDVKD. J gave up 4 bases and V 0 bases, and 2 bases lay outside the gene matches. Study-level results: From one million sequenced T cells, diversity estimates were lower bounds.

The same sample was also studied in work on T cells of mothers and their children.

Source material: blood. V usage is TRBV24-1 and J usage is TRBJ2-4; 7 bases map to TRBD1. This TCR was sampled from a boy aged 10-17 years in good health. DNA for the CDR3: TGTGCCACCAGTGATTTGCAACAGGGGAAAAACATTCAGTACTTC. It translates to CATSDLQQGKNIQYF.